This note documents a single T cell receptor beta chain sequence. The sample is drawn from a study of blood T cells in healthy people across ages. A sample-barcoded 5' primer and a J-beta primer mix were used in a second PCR of about 7 to 12 cycles. TCRdb passed the 5' RACE reads through MiXCR, listing each CDR3 protein once. The data contain fewer than 2 million distinct CDR3 sequences, roughly two fifths of them singletons. Sequenced material: blood. The receptor's source is a human donor in good health.

The CDR3 nucleotides are TGTGCCAGCAGTTTAGTGGGGTTTTCTCAAGCTTTCTTT. Protein product: CASSLVGFSQAFF. This chain connects TRBV28 to TRBJ1-1; D is unclear. Trimming pared 2 bases from V and 9 bases from J, leaving 13 bases between. Germline CDR1 MDHEN, CDR2 SYDVKM. This CDR3 has 13 residues. The entire variable domain, with the rest obtained from reference TRBV28 and TRBJ1-1, is as follows: DVKVTQSSRYLVKRTGEKVFLECVQDMDHENMFWYRQDPGLGLRLIYFSYDVKMKEKGDIPEGYSVSREKKERFSLILESASTNQTSMYLCASSLVGFSQAFFGQGTRLTVV.